These T cell receptor beta chains were read from a single sample in a study of cytomegalovirus exposure and HLA in healthy donors. The repertoire was sequenced with immunoSEQ multiplex PCR; TCRdb's copy has only in-frame clones and lacks some. The sample contains about 160,000 clones, roughly 80% of which appear only once. Sequencing used PBMCs. The source is a man aged 45-65 years in good health and CMV-seropositive. CDR3s include the opening cysteine and the closing phenylalanine or tryptophan. A D gene is named only where the DNA matches it firmly. Size is stated for part of the rows, as once, few or many counts, or as a class when the clone is expanded.

size,J,V,D,DNA,CDR3
-,TRBJ2-5,TRBV9,-,TGTGCCAGCAGCGTAGGAGAGGAGACCCAGTACTTC,CASSVGEETQYF
once,TRBJ2-3,TRBV7-9,-,TGTGCCAGCAGCTTATACACAGATACGCAGTATTTT,CASSLYTDTQYF
-,TRBJ1-2,TRBV10-1,-,TGCGCCAGCAGTGAGTCGACGACCGGGACTGCGTTCGTCTACACCTTC,CASSESTTGTAFVYTF
-,TRBJ1-3,TRBV9,-,TGTGCCAGCAGCACAATGGGTCGCGGGACGGCTTCCACTGGAAACACCATATATTTT,CASSTMGRGTASTGNTIYF
-,TRBJ1-4,TRBV30,-,TGTGCCTGGGGTTCGGGTGTCCTCAGAGGTGAAAAACTGTTTTTT,CAWGSGVLRGEKLFF
-,TRBJ1-1,TRBV15,TRBD1,TGTGCCACCAGCAGAGGTCGGGACAGGGTCAAGACTGAAGCTTTCTTT,CATSRGRDRVKTEAFF
few,TRBJ1-2,TRBV27,TRBD1,TGTGCCAGCAGCCCTGGACAGGGCATCAACTATGGCTACACCTTC,CASSPGQGINYGYTF
-,TRBJ1-5,TRBV5-6,TRBD1,TGTGCCAGCAGCCTGGGACAGTCGAATCAGCCCCAGCATTTT,CASSLGQSNQPQHF
-,TRBJ1-1,TRBV25-1,TRBD1,TGTGCCAGCAGTGAATGGGACAGCTACACTGAAGCTTTCTTT,CASSEWDSYTEAFF
once,TRBJ1-4,TRBV30,-,TGTGCCTGGAGTGTACCGGTGGGGGGGGAAAAACTGTTTTTT,CAWSVPVGGEKLFF
-,TRBJ1-1,TRBV5-5,-,TGTGCCAGCAGCTTGATAGCAGCACTAAACACTGAAGCTTTCTTT,CASSLIAALNTEAFF
-,TRBJ2-3,TRBV9,TRBD2,TGTGCCAGCAGCGTAGCTATAGGACTAGCGGGGCCCACAGATACGCAGTATTTT,CASSVAIGLAGPTDTQYF
-,TRBJ2-7,TRBV10-2,TRBD1,TGCGCCAGCAGTAACAGGGGGCGGTTATACGAGCAGTACTTC,CASSNRGRLYEQYF
once,TRBJ1-2,TRBV6-1,-,TGTGCCAGCAGAATCGATGACGGAGCTAACTATGGCTACACCTTC,CASRIDDGANYGYTF
-,TRBJ1-5,TRBV4-3,-,TGCGCCAGCAGCCAAGAGGCGGTCCCTAGCAATCAGCCCCAGCATTTT,CASSQEAVPSNQPQHF
-,TRBJ1-4,TRBV9,TRBD1,TGTGCCAGCAGCCTGACGGCAGGGGGAGACGAAAAACTGTTTTTT,CASSLTAGGDEKLFF
few,TRBJ2-2,TRBV30,-,TGTGCCTGGAGCGGGGGAGGAGGCGGGGAGCTGTTTTTT,CAWSGGGGGELFF
-,TRBJ2-7,TRBV4-3,-,TGCGCCAGCAGCCAAGATCGGCGGGCCCCCTACGAGCAGTACTTC,CASSQDRRAPYEQYF
-,TRBJ2-5,TRBV5-4,TRBD2,TGTGCCAGCAGTACTCCGGGACTAGCAGAGACCCAGTACTTC,CASSTPGLAETQYF
-,TRBJ2-5,TRBV4-1,TRBD1,TGCGCCAGCAGCCAACATCCCTCGGGACAGGTTTCGGAGACCCAGTACTTC,CASSQHPSGQVSETQYF
-,TRBJ1-5,TRBV10-3,TRBD1,TGTGCCATCAGTAGGACAGGGCGGGATCAGCCCCAGCATTTT,CAISRTGRDQPQHF
-,TRBJ2-3,TRBV7-8,-,TGTGCCAGCAGGGACTGGAACACAGATACGCAGTATTTT,CASRDWNTDTQYF
-,TRBJ2-3,TRBV19,-,TGTGCCAGTAGTAAGGGGACTGAGCGGGTTACAGATACGCAGTATTTT,CASSKGTERVTDTQYF
-,TRBJ2-1,TRBV5-1,-,TGCGCCAGCAGCTCCGGGGGATTCTTC,CASSSGGFF
-,TRBJ2-7,TRBV7-2,-,TGTGCCAGCAGCTTAGGGGGCCGAAGCCGCCTCTACGAGCAGTACTTC,CASSLGGRSRLYEQYF
-,TRBJ2-3,TRBV5-1,TRBD1,TGCGCCAGCAGCCTAGGACAGGGAGGCACAGATACGCAGTATTTT,CASSLGQGGTDTQYF
-,TRBJ2-5,TRBV19,TRBD2,TGTGCCAGTAGTCCCGGGACTAGCGGGGGGCAAGAGACCCAGTACTTC,CASSPGTSGGQETQYF
-,TRBJ2-1,TRBV4-3,-,TGCGCCAGCAGCCAAGATCGGGGGTATGAGCAGTTCTTC,CASSQDRGYEQFF
-,TRBJ2-3,TRBV5-1,TRBD2,TGCGCCAGCAGCTTGGTGCTAGCGGGGTTCACAGATACGCAGTATTTT,CASSLVLAGFTDTQYF
-,TRBJ1-2,TRBV6-4,TRBD1,TGTGCCAGCAGTGACTCGACCGGACAGGGGGCTCTAGGCTATGGCTACACCTTC,CASSDSTGQGALGYGYTF
-,TRBJ2-3,TRBV4-1,TRBD2,TGCGCCAGCAGCCGGGGGGGACCAAGCACAGATACGCAGTATTTT,CASSRGGPSTDTQYF
-,TRBJ2-7,TRBV18,-,TGTGCCAGCTCACCGATGGGGGGGGGCCGAGCGGGGGAGCAGTACTTC,CASSPMGGGRAGEQYF
few,TRBJ1-6,TRBV10-3,TRBD1,TGTGCCATCAGTATTTCGGACAGGGGGAATTCACCCCTCCACTTT,CAISISDRGNSPLHF
-,TRBJ2-5,TRBV6-6,-,TGTGCCAGCAGTCGGGACTCCCTGAGCGCCCAGTACTTC,CASSRDSLSAQYF
-,TRBJ2-3,TRBV7-2,TRBD2,TGTGCCAGGAGTCGGGGGGGCGGTGGAGATACGCAGTATTTT,CARSRGGGGDTQYF